The clone carrying this T cell receptor (beta chain) was seen at least ten times. Antigen specificity is unknown. The data are from a study of Graves' ophthalmopathy and Graves' hyperthyroidism. General observations from the study: Separation of ophthalmopathy from stable hyperthyroidism was achieved by a 13-signature model, at around 89% sensitivity and 81.08% specificity.

RNA transcripts served as template for amplifying TCR beta CDR3 sequences. Scientists carried out first-round RT-PCR using HTBI primers and then a second-round multiplex PCR. TCRdb ran MiXCR on the multiplex PCR reads and lists one entry per CDR3 protein. The sample records about 160,000 distinct CDR3 sequences, roughly two fifths being singletons. The CDR3 loop spans 16 amino acids. The V and J ends lost 2 bases and 2 bases, in that order; junction bases with no gene match: 8. Germline values: CDR1 SGHRS, CDR2 YFSETQ. This chain uses TRBV5-1 with TRBJ2-7, with 9 bases matching TRBD1. The source is a man in his thirties or forties with Graves' ophthalmopathy. Sequencing used peripheral blood. The CDR3 coding sequence is TGCGCCAGCAGCTTCAGCCGGGACAGGGTTACCTACGAGCAGTACTTC. Translating it yields CASSFSRDRVTYEQYF.